This T cell receptor beta chain stems from a study of T cells in localized non-small cell lung cancer. Findings of the study overall: In adjacent lung appeared a median around 56 of the top 100 tumor clones. Uninvolved adjacent lung showed higher T cell clonality than tumor.

Germline-derived CDR1 and CDR2 are LNHDA and SQIVND (reference sequence). The CDR3 is 18 amino acids. V lost 4 bases and J lost 2, with 23 bases in between. Of note for this clone: Its antigen is as yet unknown.

Profiled with immunoSEQ multiplex PCR; TCRdb holds only in-frame clones, not every one. The repertoire has about 59,000 clones, around 90% of them found once; the top ten carry about 20%. The V and J genes are TRBV19 and TRBJ2-5; a possible D gene is TRBD1 (5 bases). Sequencing was performed on peripheral blood, taken before any cancer treatment. The TCR was taken from a man between 40 and 69 years old with stage I squamous cell lung carcinoma. The DNA for the CDR3 is TGTGCCAGTAGTAGGTTTCGGACAAACCTTTCGGTTCAAGAGACCCAGTACTTC. Its translation: CASSRFRTNLSVQETQYF.